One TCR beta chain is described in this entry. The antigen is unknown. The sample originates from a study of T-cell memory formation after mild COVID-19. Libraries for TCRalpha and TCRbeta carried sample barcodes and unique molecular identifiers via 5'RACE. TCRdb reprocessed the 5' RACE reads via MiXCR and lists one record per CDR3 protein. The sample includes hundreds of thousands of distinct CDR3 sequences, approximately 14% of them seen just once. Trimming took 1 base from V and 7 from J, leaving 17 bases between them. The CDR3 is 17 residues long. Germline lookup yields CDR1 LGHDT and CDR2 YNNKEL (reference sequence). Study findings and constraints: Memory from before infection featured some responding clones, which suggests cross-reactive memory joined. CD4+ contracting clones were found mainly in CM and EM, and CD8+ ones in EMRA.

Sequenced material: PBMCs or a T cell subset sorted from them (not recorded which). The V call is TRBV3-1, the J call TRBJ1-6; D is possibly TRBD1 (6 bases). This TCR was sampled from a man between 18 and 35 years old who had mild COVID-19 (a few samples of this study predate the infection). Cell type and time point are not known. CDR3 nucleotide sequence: TGTGCCAGCAGCCAAGGTTTGGGGGCCCTCTTAAATTCACCCCTCCACTTT. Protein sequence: CASSQGLGALLNSPLHF. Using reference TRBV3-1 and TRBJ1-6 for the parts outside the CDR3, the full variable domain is DTAVSQTPKYLVTQMGNDKSIKCEQNLGHDTMYWYKQDSKKFLKIMFSYNNKELIINETVPNRFSPKSPDKAHLNLHINSLELGDSAVYFCASSQGLGALLNSPLHFGNGTRLTVT.